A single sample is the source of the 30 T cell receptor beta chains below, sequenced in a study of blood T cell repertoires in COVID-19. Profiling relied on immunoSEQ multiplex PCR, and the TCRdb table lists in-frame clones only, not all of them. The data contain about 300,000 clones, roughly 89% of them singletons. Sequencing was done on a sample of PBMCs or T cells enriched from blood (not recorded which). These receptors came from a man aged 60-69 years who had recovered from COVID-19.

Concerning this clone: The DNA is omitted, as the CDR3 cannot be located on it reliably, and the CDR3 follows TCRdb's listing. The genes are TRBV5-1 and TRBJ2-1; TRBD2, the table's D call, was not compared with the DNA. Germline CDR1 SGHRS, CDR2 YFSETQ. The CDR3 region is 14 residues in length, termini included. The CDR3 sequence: CASTSGFTYNEQFF.

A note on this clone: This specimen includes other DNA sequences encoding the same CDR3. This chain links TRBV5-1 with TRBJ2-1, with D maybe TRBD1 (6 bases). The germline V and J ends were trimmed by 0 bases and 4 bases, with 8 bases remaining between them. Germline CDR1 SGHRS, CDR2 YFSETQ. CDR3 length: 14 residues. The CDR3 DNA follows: TGCGCCAGCAGCTTGGGACAGGAATACAATGAGCAGTTCTTC. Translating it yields CASSLGQEYNEQFF.

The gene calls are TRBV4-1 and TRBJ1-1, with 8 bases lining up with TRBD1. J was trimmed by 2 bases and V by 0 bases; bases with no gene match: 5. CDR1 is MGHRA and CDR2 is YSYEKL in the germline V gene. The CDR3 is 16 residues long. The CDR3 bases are TGCGCCAGCAGCCAAGAAGTTGGGACAGGAAACACTGAAGCTTTCTTT. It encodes CASSQEVGTGNTEAFF.

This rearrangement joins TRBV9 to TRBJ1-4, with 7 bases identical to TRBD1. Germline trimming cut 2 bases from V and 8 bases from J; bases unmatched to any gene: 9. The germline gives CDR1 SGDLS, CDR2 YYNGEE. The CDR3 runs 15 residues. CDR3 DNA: TGTGCCAGCAGCGTCTCGACAGGGTATGTGGAAAAACTGTTTTTT. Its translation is CASSVSTGYVEKLFF.

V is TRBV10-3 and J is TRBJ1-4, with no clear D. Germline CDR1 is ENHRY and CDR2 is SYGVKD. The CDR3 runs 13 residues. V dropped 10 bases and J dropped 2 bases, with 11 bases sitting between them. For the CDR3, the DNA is TGTGCCACCAAAGACGGGACTAATGAAAAACTGTTTTTT. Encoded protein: CATKDGTNEKLFF.

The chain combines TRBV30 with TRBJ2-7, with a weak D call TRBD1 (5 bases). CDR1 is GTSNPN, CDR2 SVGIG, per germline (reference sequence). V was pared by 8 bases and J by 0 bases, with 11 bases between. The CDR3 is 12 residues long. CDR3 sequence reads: CAGASLSYEQYF. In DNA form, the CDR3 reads TGTGCCGGGGCGAGCCTCTCCTACGAGCAGTACTTC.

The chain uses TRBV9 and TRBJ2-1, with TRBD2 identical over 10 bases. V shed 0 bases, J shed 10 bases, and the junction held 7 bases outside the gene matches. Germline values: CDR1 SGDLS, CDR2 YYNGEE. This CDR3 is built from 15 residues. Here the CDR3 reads CASSVEASGRTEQFF. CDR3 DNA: TGTGCCAGCAGCGTAGAAGCTAGCGGGAGAACCGAGCAGTTCTTC.

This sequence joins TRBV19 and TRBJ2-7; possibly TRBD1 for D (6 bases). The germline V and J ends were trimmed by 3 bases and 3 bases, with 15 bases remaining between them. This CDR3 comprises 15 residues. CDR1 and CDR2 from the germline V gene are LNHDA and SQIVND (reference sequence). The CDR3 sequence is CASSITWDNRYEQYF. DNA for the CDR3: TGTGCCAGTAGTATTACTTGGGACAACCGCTACGAGCAGTACTTC.

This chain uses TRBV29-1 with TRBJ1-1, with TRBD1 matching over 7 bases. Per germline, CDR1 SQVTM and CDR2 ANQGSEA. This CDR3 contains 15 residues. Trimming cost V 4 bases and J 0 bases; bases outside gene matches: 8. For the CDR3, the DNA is TGCAGCGTTGCACTGGGGGACAGCTTGAACACTGAAGCTTTCTTT. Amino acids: CSVALGDSLNTEAFF.

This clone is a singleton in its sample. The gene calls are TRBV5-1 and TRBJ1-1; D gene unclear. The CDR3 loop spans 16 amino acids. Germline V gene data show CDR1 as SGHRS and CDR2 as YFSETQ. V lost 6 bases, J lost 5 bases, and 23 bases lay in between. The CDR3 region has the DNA TGCGCCAGCACCGAACAGCCCGCACAGCCGGAAACTGAAGCTTTCTTT. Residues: CASTEQPAQPETEAFF.

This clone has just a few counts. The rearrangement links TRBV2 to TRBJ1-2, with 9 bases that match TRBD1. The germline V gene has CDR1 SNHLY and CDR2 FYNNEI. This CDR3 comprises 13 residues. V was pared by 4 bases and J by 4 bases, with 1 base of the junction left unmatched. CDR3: CASSGDRAYGYTF. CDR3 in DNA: TGTGCCAGCAGTGGGGACAGGGCCTATGGCTACACCTTC.

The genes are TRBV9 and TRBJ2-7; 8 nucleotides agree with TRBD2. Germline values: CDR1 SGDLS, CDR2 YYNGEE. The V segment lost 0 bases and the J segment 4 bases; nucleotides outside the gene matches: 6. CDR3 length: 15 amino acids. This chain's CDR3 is CASSVADGRGYEQYF. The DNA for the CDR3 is TGTGCCAGCAGCGTAGCTGACGGGAGGGGATACGAGCAGTACTTC. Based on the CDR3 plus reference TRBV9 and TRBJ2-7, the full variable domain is DSGVTQTPKHLITATGQRVTLRCSPRSGDLSVYWYQQSLDQGLQFLIQYYNGEERAKGNILERFSAQQFPDLHSELNLSSLELGDSALYFCASSVADGRGYEQYFGPGTRLTVT.

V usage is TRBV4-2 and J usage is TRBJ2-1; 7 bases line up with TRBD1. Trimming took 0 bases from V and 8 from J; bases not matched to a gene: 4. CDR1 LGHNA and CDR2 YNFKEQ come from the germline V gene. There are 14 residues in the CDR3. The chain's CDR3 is CASSQDNRGYEQFF. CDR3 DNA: TGTGCCAGCAGCCAAGATAACAGGGGCTATGAGCAGTTCTTC.

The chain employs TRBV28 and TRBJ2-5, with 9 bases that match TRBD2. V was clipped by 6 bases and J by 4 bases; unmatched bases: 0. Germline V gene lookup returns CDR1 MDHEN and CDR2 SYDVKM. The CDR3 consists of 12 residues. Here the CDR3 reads CASRLAGETQYF. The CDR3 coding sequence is TGTGCCAGCAGACTAGCGGGAGAGACCCAGTACTTC.

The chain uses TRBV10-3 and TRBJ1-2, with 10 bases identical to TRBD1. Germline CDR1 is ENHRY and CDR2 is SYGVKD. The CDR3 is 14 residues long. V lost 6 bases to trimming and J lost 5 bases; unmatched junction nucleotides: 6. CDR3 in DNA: TGTGCCATCAGCGACAGGGGGCTAAATTATGGCTACACCTTC. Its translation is CAISDRGLNYGYTF.

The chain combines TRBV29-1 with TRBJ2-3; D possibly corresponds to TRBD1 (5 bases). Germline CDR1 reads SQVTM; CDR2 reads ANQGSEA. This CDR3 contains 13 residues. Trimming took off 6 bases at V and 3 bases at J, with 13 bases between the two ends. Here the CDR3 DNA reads TGCAGCGTCCCGAAGCAGGGAACAGATACGCAGTATTTT. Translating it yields CSVPKQGTDTQYF.

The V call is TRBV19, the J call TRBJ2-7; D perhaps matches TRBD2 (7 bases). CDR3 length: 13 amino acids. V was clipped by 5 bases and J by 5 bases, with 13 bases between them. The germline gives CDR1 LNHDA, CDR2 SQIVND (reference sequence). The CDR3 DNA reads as TGTGCCAGTAGTCTACAGGGAGGGCACGAGCAGTACTTC. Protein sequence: CASSLQGGHEQYF.

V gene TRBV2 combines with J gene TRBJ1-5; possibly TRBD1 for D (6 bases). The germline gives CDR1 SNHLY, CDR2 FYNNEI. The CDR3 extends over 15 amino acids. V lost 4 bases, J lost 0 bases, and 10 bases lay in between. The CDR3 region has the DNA TGTGCCAGCAGTGCCCGACAGGATAGCAATCAGCCCCAGCATTTT. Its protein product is CASSARQDSNQPQHF.

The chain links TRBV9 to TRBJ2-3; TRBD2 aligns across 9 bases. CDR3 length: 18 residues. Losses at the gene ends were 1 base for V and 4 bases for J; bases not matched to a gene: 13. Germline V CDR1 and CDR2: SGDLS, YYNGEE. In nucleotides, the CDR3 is TGTGCCAGCAGCGTAAAAGACTACGGCGGGAGGGGTGCAGATACGCAGTATTTT. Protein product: CASSVKDYGGRGADTQYF.

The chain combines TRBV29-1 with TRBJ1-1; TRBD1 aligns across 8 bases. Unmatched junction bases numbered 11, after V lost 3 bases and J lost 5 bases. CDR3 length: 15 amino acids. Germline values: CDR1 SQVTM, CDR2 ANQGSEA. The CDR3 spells CSVDGQGARRTEAFF. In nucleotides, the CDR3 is TGCAGCGTTGACGGCCAGGGGGCAAGAAGAACTGAAGCTTTCTTT. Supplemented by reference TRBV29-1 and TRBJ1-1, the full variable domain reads SAVISQKPSRDICQRGTSLTIQCQVDSQVTMMFWYRQQPGQSLTLIATANQGSEATYESGFVIDKFPISRPNLTFSTLTVSNMSPEDSSIYLCSVDGQGARRTEAFFGQGTRLTVV.

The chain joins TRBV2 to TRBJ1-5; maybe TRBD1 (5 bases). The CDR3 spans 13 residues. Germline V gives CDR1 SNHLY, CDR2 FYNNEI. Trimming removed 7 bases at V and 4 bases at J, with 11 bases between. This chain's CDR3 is CASKGVRNQPQHF. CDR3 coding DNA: TGTGCCAGCAAAGGGGTGAGGAATCAGCCCCAGCATTTT. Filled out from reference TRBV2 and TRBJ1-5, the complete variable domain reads EPEVTQTPSHQVTQMGQEVILRCVPISNHLYFYWYRQILGQKVEFLVSFYNNEISEKSEIFDDQFSVERPDGSNFTLKIRSTKLEDSAMYFCASKGVRNQPQHFGDGTRLSIL.

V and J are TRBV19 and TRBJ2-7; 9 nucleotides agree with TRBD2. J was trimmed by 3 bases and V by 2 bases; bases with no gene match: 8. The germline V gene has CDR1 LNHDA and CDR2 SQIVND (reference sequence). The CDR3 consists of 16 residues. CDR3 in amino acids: CASSIREAGGNYEQYF. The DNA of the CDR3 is TGTGCCAGTAGTATACGAGAAGCGGGAGGAAACTACGAGCAGTACTTC.

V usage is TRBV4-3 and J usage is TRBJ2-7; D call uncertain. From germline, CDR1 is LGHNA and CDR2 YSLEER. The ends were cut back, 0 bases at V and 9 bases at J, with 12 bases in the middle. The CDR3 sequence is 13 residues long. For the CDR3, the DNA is TGCGCCAGCAGCCAAGAGCGCACGCGAGGGCAGTACTTC. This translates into CASSQERTRGQYF.

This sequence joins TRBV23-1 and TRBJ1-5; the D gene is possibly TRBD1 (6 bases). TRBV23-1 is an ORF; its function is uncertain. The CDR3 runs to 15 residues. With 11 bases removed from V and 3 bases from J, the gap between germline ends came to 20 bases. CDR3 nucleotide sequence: TGCGCCCGGAGTGGGGTCAGGGGATCCAATCAGCCCCAGCATTTT. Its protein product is CARSGVRGSNQPQHF.

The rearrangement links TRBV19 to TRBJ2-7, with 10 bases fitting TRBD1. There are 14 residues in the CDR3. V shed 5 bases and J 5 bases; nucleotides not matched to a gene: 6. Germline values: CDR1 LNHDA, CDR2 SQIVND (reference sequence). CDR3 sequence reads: CASSRPGQGNEQYF. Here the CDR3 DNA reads TGTGCCAGTAGTCGTCCGGGACAGGGGAACGAGCAGTACTTC.

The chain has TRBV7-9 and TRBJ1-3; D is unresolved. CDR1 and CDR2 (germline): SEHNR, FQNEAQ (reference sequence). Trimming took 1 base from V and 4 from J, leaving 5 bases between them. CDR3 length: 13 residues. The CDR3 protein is CASSLVQGNTIYF. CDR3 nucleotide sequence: TGTGCCAGCAGCTTAGTACAGGGAAACACCATATATTTT.

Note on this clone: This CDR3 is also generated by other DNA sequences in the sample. The CDR3 here is CATSDPGQGSDQPQHF. CDR3 nucleotides: TGTGCCACCAGTGACCCTGGACAGGGTTCGGATCAGCCCCAGCATTTT. This rearrangement joins TRBV24-1 to TRBJ1-5, with 8 bases identical to TRBD1. The CDR3 is made up of 16 amino acids. After removal of 4 bases from V and 5 bases from J, the junction contained 9 bases not matched to a gene. Germline CDR1 is KGHDR and CDR2 is SFDVKD.

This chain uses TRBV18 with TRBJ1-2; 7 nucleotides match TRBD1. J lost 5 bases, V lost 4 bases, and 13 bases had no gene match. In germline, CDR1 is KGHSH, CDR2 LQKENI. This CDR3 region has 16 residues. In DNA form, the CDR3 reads TGTGCCAGCTCACTGAATACCGGGACAGAGGGGTATGGCTACACCTTC. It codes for CASSLNTGTEGYGYTF.

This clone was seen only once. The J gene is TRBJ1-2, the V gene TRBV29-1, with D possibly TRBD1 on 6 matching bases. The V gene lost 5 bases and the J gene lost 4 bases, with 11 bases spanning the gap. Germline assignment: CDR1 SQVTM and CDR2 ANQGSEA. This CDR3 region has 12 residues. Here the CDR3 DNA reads TGCAGCGTTAGGACAGCGGCCTATGGCTACACCTTC. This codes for CSVRTAAYGYTF.

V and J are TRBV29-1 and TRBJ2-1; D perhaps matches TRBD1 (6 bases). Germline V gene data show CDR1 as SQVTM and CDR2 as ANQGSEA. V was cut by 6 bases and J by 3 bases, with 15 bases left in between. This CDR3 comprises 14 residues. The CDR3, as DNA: TGCAGCGTAGTTAAGGACAGCGGCTACAATGAGCAGTTCTTC. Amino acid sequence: CSVVKDSGYNEQFF.